This T cell receptor (beta chain) derives from a study of regulatory T cells in long-lasting Graves disease. V lost 5 bases and J lost 9; bases outside the gene matches: 10. The germline CDR1 and CDR2 sequences are KGHDR and SFDVKD. The CDR3 is 15 residues long. In this sample, this clonotype turned up many times. Its specificity is not known. The study, taken as a whole, reports: Persistent Graves' patients showed less TCR diversity than newly diagnosed ones.

Investigators prepared the TCR beta libraries by applying iRepertoire HTBI primers and Arm-PCR of CDR3 regions. TCRdb reprocessed the multiplex PCR reads with MiXCR, giving one entry per CDR3 protein. The sample records a few hundred thousand distinct CDR3 sequences, around an eighth being singletons. Time point of the sample: newly diagnosed GD, antithyroid drugs for less than 3 months. The TCR library used RNA extracted from PBMCs. Another study also made use of these data, one on T cells in Graves' hyperthyroidism and ophthalmopathy. That paper states: Clinical symptoms, serum thyroxine and TRAb, thyroid ultrasound and orbital computed tomography together formed the diagnostic basis. HTBI primers were the set used in a first-round RT-PCR of the TCR CDR3. A model of 13 V-J pairs discriminated ophthalmopathy from stable hyperthyroidism.

Source: peripheral blood mononuclear cells (PBMCs), taken at new diagnosis, from a patient treated with antithyroid drugs. The rearrangement uses TRBV24-1 and TRBJ2-1; 9 bases are shared with TRBD2. This clonotype was obtained from a man aged 25-40 years with Graves disease. The CDR3 bases are TGTGCCACCAGTGGAGTGCTAGCGGGATCTGGTGAGCAGTTCTTC. It specifies CATSGVLAGSGEQFF.